This passage covers 15 T cell receptor beta chains from one sample sequenced in a study of vaccination effects on CD4 cells after COVID-19. Method: immunoSEQ multiplex PCR; TCRdb's copy keeps in-frame clones and lacks some. The sample includes about 16,000 clones, 70% of them seen just once. Sequencing followed a ViraFEST assay step that expanded antigen-specific CD4+ T cells with viral peptide pools. Isolation of CD4+ T cells took place after 10 days of culture. Either the BNT162b2 or mRNA-1273 vaccine was given to participants in two doses. Which antigens these TCRs recognize remains unknown. The specimen comprised CD4+ T cells from PBMCs cultured with SARS-CoV-2 spike peptides, sampled after COVID-19 vaccination. These receptors all stem from a human donor who received a COVID-19 vaccine.

This clone was observed a few times. The genes are TRBV7-2 and TRBJ2-7; D gene unclear. The ends were cut back, 0 bases at V and 2 bases at J, with 5 bases in the middle. This CDR3 spans 13 amino acids. Germline values: CDR1 SGHTA, CDR2 FQGNSA. As DNA, the CDR3 is TGTGCCAGCAGCTTAGCTGCGCCCTACGAGCAGTACTTC. Protein sequence: CASSLAAPYEQYF.

This chain uses TRBV30 with TRBJ1-1; D not resolved. The ends were cut back, 1 base at V and 0 bases at J, with 12 bases in the middle. The germline CDR1 and CDR2 sequences are GTSNPN and SVGIG (reference sequence). There are 15 residues in the CDR3. As DNA, the CDR3 is TGTGCCTGGAGTGCCCCGCAGCTTATGAACACTGAAGCTTTCTTT. This translates into CAWSAPQLMNTEAFF.

The CDR3 region is CASSAGQGAINSPLHF. The CDR3 nucleotides are TGCGCCAGCAGCGCGGGGCAGGGGGCGATTAATTCACCCCTCCACTTT. V usage is TRBV5-1 and J usage is TRBJ1-6, with TRBD1 identical over 8 bases. V lost 4 bases to trimming and J lost 6 bases; unmatched junction nucleotides: 9. From germline, CDR1 is SGHRS and CDR2 YFSETQ. The CDR3 is 16 amino acids.

This clone was found a few times. J is TRBJ2-5 and V is TRBV20-1; D gene ambiguous. The CDR3 contains 12 residues. Trimming stripped 3 bases from V and 3 bases from J, with 8 bases between. Germline CDR1 and CDR2: DFQATT and SNEGSKA (reference sequence). In DNA, the CDR3 is TGCAGTGCTAGTGGGCAGGAAGAGACCCAGTACTTC. Translating gives CSASGQEETQYF.

This clone occurred a few times. The gene calls are TRBV10-3 and TRBJ1-2; 7 bases agree with TRBD1. This CDR3 region has 14 residues. With V trimmed by 2 bases and J by 3 bases, 3 bases remained unmatched. Germline V gene sequence: CDR1 ENHRY, CDR2 SYGVKD. The CDR3, as DNA: TGTGCCATCAGTGAGGGAGGGGGCGACTATGGCTACACCTTC. Translated, it gives CAISEGGGDYGYTF.

The CDR3 DNA is TGTGCCAGCAGCGTAGGACTAGCGGAGGTCTACGAGCAGTACTTC. This encodes CASSVGLAEVYEQYF. The chain recombines TRBV9 with TRBJ2-7; 9 bases align to TRBD2. Losses at the gene ends were 0 bases for V and 3 bases for J; bases not matched to a gene: 4. This CDR3 contains 15 residues. Germline-derived CDR1 and CDR2 are SGDLS and YYNGEE.

The rearrangement uses TRBV5-6 and TRBJ2-1; TRBD2 agrees at 7 bases. Trimming cost V 6 bases and J 4 bases; bases outside gene matches: 13. Germline V lookup: CDR1 SGHDT, CDR2 YYEEEE. The CDR3 totals 16 residues. CDR3 sequence reads: CASKGWRAREYNEQFF. CDR3 nucleotides: TGTGCCAGCAAGGGCTGGCGGGCGCGGGAGTACAATGAGCAGTTCTTC. The full variable domain, with the rest looked up from reference TRBV5-6 and TRBJ2-1, is DAGVTQSPTHLIKTRGQQVTLRCSPKSGHDTVSWYQQALGQGPQFIFQYYEEEERQRGNFPDRFSGHQFPNYSSELNVNALLLGDSALYLCASKGWRAREYNEQFFGPGTRLTVL.

Of note for this clone: An end of the junction differs from the germline gene, which may be a read error. The chain links TRBV12-3 or TRBV12-4 to TRBJ2-1, with a tentative D call TRBD1 (6 bases). The CDR3 loop spans 11 amino acids. Here the CDR3 reads CASRGGPAVVF. The DNA for the CDR3 is TGTGCCAGCAGAGGGGGACCCGCTGTTGTCTTC.

The genes are TRBV2 and TRBJ2-1, with 8 nucleotides matching TRBD2. CDR1 is SNHLY and CDR2 is FYNNEI in the germline V gene. The CDR3 length is 15 residues. Trimming removed 2 bases from V and 4 bases from J; junction bases left unmatched: 4. The CDR3, as DNA: TGTGCCAGCAGTGAATCGGGGGGGGCTTACAATGAGCAGTTCTTC. It is translated as CASSESGGAYNEQFF. The variable domain in full, completed from reference TRBV2 and TRBJ2-1, reads EPEVTQTPSHQVTQMGQEVILRCVPISNHLYFYWYRQILGQKVEFLVSFYNNEISEKSEIFDDQFSVERPDGSNFTLKIRSTKLEDSAMYFCASSESGGAYNEQFFGPGTRLTVL.

The chain is built from TRBV13 and TRBJ1-1; TRBD1 aligns across 10 bases. CDR3 length equals 14 residues. V lost 3 bases to trimming and J lost 5 bases; unmatched junction nucleotides: 3. Germline CDR1 reads PRHDT; CDR2 reads FYEKMQ (reference sequence). CDR3 sequence: CASSLGQGRTEAFF. CDR3 DNA: TGTGCCAGCAGCTTGGGACAGGGGAGGACTGAAGCTTTCTTT.

The chain joins TRBV27 to TRBJ2-3; D remains ambiguous. The V end was cut by 2 bases, the J end by 4 bases, with 7 bases between. Germline CDR1 MNHEY, CDR2 SMNVEV (reference sequence). This CDR3 spans 13 amino acids. Here the CDR3 DNA reads TGTGCCAGCAGTTTAATCTCAGCAGATACGCAGTATTTT. Translation gives CASSLISADTQYF.

This clone has only a few counts. Here the CDR3 reads CASSKGTEKGEQYF. The CDR3, as DNA: TGTGCCAGCAGTAAGGGGACTGAAAAGGGCGAGCAGTACTTC. The chain carries TRBV6-6 and TRBJ2-7; D possibly corresponds to TRBD2 (6 bases). V was shortened by 5 bases and J by 6 bases, with 17 bases between the two germline ends. Germline V lookup: CDR1 MNHNY, CDR2 SVGAGI (reference sequence). The CDR3 spans 14 residues.

This sequence joins TRBV15 and TRBJ2-1; TRBD2 aligns across 8 bases. V was clipped by 8 bases and J by 9 bases; unmatched bases: 9. Germline V CDR1 and CDR2: LNHNV, YYDKDF (reference sequence). This CDR3 contains 13 residues. The CDR3 nucleotides are TGTGCCACCCTATTATCTAGCGGGCGTGAGCAGTTCTTC. Amino acid sequence: CATLLSSGREQFF. Variable domain in full (rest from reference TRBV15 and TRBJ2-1): DAMVIQNPRYQVTQFGKPVTLSCSQTLNHNVMYWYQQKSSQAPKLLFHYYDKDFNNEADTPDNFQSRRPNTSFCFLDIRSPGLGDTAMYLCATLLSSGREQFFGPGTRLTVL.

This clone has a single count. The rearrangement uses TRBV2 and TRBJ2-2; TRBD1 matches at 9 bases. Germline V gene lookup returns CDR1 SNHLY and CDR2 FYNNEI. The CDR3 totals 15 residues. J lost 6 bases, V lost 6 bases, and 8 bases had no gene match. The CDR3 sequence: CASRRQGEVPGELFF. The CDR3 nucleotides read TGTGCCAGCAGACGACAGGGGGAAGTTCCCGGGGAGCTGTTTTTT. Variable domain in full (rest from reference TRBV2 and TRBJ2-2): EPEVTQTPSHQVTQMGQEVILRCVPISNHLYFYWYRQILGQKVEFLVSFYNNEISEKSEIFDDQFSVERPDGSNFTLKIRSTKLEDSAMYFCASRRQGEVPGELFFGEGSRLTVL.

V usage is TRBV18 and J usage is TRBJ1-3; D remains unclear. The CDR3 is made up of 15 amino acids. V shed 3 bases and J shed 0 bases, with 9 bases lying between them. CDR1 KGHSH and CDR2 LQKENI come from the germline V gene. CDR3 amino acids: CASSPSSSSGNTIYF. Here the CDR3 DNA reads TGTGCCAGCTCACCCTCGTCAAGCTCTGGAAACACCATATATTTT.